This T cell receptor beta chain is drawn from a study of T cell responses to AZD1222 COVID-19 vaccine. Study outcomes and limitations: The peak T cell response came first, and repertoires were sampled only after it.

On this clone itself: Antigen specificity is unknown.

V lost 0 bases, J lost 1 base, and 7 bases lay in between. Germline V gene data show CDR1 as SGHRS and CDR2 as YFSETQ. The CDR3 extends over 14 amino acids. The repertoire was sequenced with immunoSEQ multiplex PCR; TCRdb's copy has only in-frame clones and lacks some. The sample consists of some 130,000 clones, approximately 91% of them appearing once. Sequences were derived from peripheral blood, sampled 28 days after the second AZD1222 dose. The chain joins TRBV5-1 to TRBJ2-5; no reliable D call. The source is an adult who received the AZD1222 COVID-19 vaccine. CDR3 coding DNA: TGCGCCAGCAGCTTGGGAAGGCCCCAAGAGACCCAGTACTTC. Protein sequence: CASSLGRPQETQYF.